The rows below give T cell receptor beta chains drawn from one sample of a study of blood T cell repertoires in COVID-19. Sequencing was performed with immunoSEQ multiplex PCR; in TCRdb, only in-frame clones are kept and a portion is missing. The sample includes over 100,000 clones, approximately 74% of them seen just once. The sequenced sample was peripheral blood. The receptors here all came from a woman in her 70s with acute or convalescent COVID-19. The CDR3 runs from the conserved cysteine through the conserved F or W. The size of a clone is reported for some rows only, either as once, few or many, or as a class for expanded clones.

TRBV3-1/TRBV3-2	TRBJ2-5	.	13	CATGQGSVETQYF
TRBV5-1	TRBJ1-1	.	14	CASTPTGEASEAFF
TRBV5-1	TRBJ2-3	few	15	CASSGGGLSTDTQYF
TRBV9	TRBJ1-1	few	15	CASSPGQILNTEAFF
TRBV28	TRBJ1-2	few	12	CASSWSWRGYTF
TRBV7-2	TRBJ2-4	once	19	CASSLENPRGLYTKNIQYF
TRBV27	TRBJ2-5	.	15	CASSDQVPGVETQYF
TRBV27	TRBJ1-4	.	14	CASAPGQGGEKLFF
TRBV30	TRBJ1-2	.	13	CAWGQGACYGYTF
TRBV10-2	TRBJ2-7	.	14	CASSRDRGSYEQYF
TRBV9	TRBJ2-2	.	15	CASSVGQGIAGELFF
TRBV6-2/TRBV6-3	TRBJ2-3	once	12	CASSPSSDTQYF
TRBV7-9	TRBJ1-2	.	13	CASSPVRGYGYTF
TRBV30	TRBJ1-1	.	13	CAWVGTGGAWAFF
TRBV18	TRBJ2-7	.	13	CASSPPGGGEQYF
TRBV10-1	TRBJ2-1	many	17	CASISSGRAWNGTEQFF
TRBV3-1/TRBV3-2	TRBJ1-2	once	14	CASSLGGGGYGYTF
TRBV4-3	TRBJ2-1	few	16	CASSQDLGDRVNEQFF
TRBV9	TRBJ2-7	.	14	CASSVRPGSYEQYF
TRBV27	TRBJ1-5	.	15	CASSLGQAFRRPQHF
TRBV4-3	TRBJ2-5	.	16	CASSPPPETSGETQYF
TRBV5-1	TRBJ2-7	.	17	CASSLASGTLAYNEQYF
TRBV28	TRBJ2-6	.	15	CASSLQGAGANVLTF
TRBV18	TRBJ2-5	.	14	CASSPPHRQETQYF
TRBV10-1	TRBJ2-3	few	14	CASSGTGGHGTQYF
TRBV10-2	TRBJ1-2	.	12	CASTPDSYGYTF
TRBV9	TRBJ2-6	.	15	CASRRGLSGANVLTF
TRBV5-1	TRBJ2-1	few	15	CASSLSQGALEEQFF
TRBV7-2	TRBJ2-7	.	15	CASSTRTSGSYEQYF
TRBV19	TRBJ1-5	.	15	CASREQGASNQPQHF
TRBV28	TRBJ2-7	.	15	CASSPGTSGGYEQYF
TRBV6-5	TRBJ2-2	many	16	CASSYLPQGSFRELFF
TRBV27	TRBJ1-6	.	16	CASSLQTGGGNSPLHF
TRBV7-2	TRBJ2-5	once	15	CASSLPVAGWETQYF
TRBV29-1	TRBJ2-7	.	12	CSARQGAYEQYF
TRBV11-2	TRBJ2-7	.	15	CASSPTSGRVYEQYF
TRBV15	TRBJ1-5	.	15	CATSRDGGLHQPQHF
TRBV6-5	TRBJ2-3	.	16	CASSYSGTSSTDTQYF
TRBV6-5	TRBJ2-2	few	14	CASTATGDTGELFF
TRBV2	TRBJ2-6	few	18	CASSGGLAGARGANVLTF
TRBV5-1	TRBJ2-5	.	16	CASSFNGIPKEETQYF
TRBV19	TRBJ1-1	.	17	CASSNPGRGGLNTEAFF
TRBV24-1	TRBJ2-1	.	14	CATSDGGGAGEQFF
TRBV4-1	TRBJ1-1	.	15	CASSLRTGRGTEAFF
TRBV12-3/TRBV12-4	TRBJ1-1	.	12	CASSLVRGEAFF
TRBV6-6	TRBJ1-6	.	15	CASRAQGGYNSPLHF
TRBV7-8	TRBJ1-4	.	14	CASNPTGTNEKLFF
TRBV4-2	TRBJ2-1	few	15	CASSLDVQGYNEQFF
TRBV9	TRBJ2-3	.	15	CASSVGGGAADTQYF
TRBV7-8	TRBJ2-3	.	15	CASRAPGLTTNTQYF
TRBV2	TRBJ2-7	.	15	CASSVYSGQGAPQYF
TRBV28	TRBJ2-4	once	14	CASSSNGFKNIQYF
TRBV19	TRBJ2-1	.	15	CASSTSGNGYNEQFF
TRBV5-1	TRBJ2-5	.	15	CASSLLPGLDETQYF
TRBV6-6	TRBJ1-1	.	17	CASSHMTGTGGRTEAFF
TRBV30	TRBJ2-3	.	13	CAWTGLATDTQYF
TRBV5-1	TRBJ2-3	.	15	CASSRTSETTDTQYF